This T cell receptor beta chain was recorded in a study of cytomegalovirus exposure and HLA in healthy donors. A multiplex PCR was run with 60 Vbeta primers and 13 Jbeta primers. The assay was immunoSEQ multiplex PCR, and TCRdb's table has in-frame clones only and misses some. The top ten hold around 1.5% of the sample, which has more than 150,000 clones, about 80% seen once. This CDR3 has 15 amino acids. Germline lookup yields CDR1 SQVTM and CDR2 ANQGSEA. Trimming took 1 base from V and 2 from J, leaving 13 bases between them. This clone has just a few counts. This TCR was sampled from a young man in good health and CMV-seronegative. This chain links TRBV29-1 with TRBJ2-3; D gene ambiguous. The sequencing sample was made of PBMCs. The DNA for the CDR3 is TGCAGCGTTGAAGTAAAATGGCAGGTCACAGATACGCAGTATTTT. Its translation: CSVEVKWQVTDTQYF.